The clone carrying this TCR beta chain showed up just a few times. Antigen unknown. Researchers used 5'RACE with constant-segment primers to make TCR alpha and TCR beta cDNA libraries that carry sample barcodes and UMIs. Each CDR3 protein gets one entry after TCRdb re-called the 5' RACE reads with MiXCR. Of some 340,000 distinct CDR3 sequences listed, 10% to 15% are singletons. This sample stems from a study of T-cell memory formation after mild COVID-19. On the study more broadly: Among the donors, TCR clusters were largely specific to each donor. Study-wide points: Clones contracting day 15 to 85 were balanced CD4/CD8; later expanders leaned CD4+. There was no confirmation that second-wave clones peaking on day 37 were SARS-CoV-2 specific.

This CDR3 has 14 residues. Looked up from germline, CDR1 is SEHNR and CDR2 is FQNEAQ (reference sequence). Trimming removed 7 bases at V and 3 bases at J, with 14 bases between. This TCR was recovered from a man between 18 and 29 years old who had mild COVID-19 (a few samples of this study predate the infection). Cell type and time point are not known. Source material: PBMCs or a T cell subset sorted from them (not recorded which). The chain joins TRBV7-9 to TRBJ2-3; D is tentatively TRBD1 or TRBD2 (5 bases each). CDR3 bases: TGTGCCAGCAATTACGGGGCCGGAACAGATACGCAGTATTTT. Translated: CASNYGAGTDTQYF.